These 9 T cell receptor beta chains originate from one sample sequenced in a study of glioma-infiltrating T cells after dendritic cell vaccination. Only in-frame clones appear in the TCRdb table, and some are missing; sequencing was by immunoSEQ multiplex PCR. The repertoire consists of just under 100,000 clones, with 65% to 85% occurring once and the leading ten covering 4.5% to 5.5%. Time point in this sample: after dendritic cell vaccination, including at tumor progression/relapse. The sequencing used blood, collected after dendritic cell vaccination. The source is a human donor with glioblastoma.

This clone was observed a few times. V usage is TRBV5-6 and J usage is TRBJ1-1, with 10 bases fitting TRBD1. The CDR3 is 15 residues long. V was clipped by 3 bases and J by 3 bases; unmatched bases: 5. The V gene's germline CDR1 is SGHDT and CDR2 YYEEEE. The CDR3 DNA follows: TGTGCCAGCAGCTCCGGCGGGACAGGGGACACTGAAGCTTTCTTT. Its translation: CASSSGGTGDTEAFF.

In DNA, the CDR3 is TGTGCCAGTAAAGAGAATCGAGGCTTGGGTGAGCAGTTCTTC. Translation: CASKENRGLGEQFF. The V call is TRBV19, the J call TRBJ2-1; D unclear. The CDR3 spans 14 residues. Germline lookup yields CDR1 LNHDA and CDR2 SQIVND (reference sequence). The V gene lost 7 bases and the J gene lost 9 bases, with 19 bases spanning the gap.

The V and J genes are TRBV7-9 and TRBJ1-2; D is unclear. The germline V and J ends were trimmed by 3 bases and 7 bases, with 9 bases remaining between them. The CDR3 runs to 12 residues. CDR1 is SEHNR and CDR2 is FQNEAQ in the germline V gene (reference sequence). Written as DNA, the CDR3 is TGTGCCAGCAGCTTCGGGTTGGGTGGCTACACCTTC. This gives the protein CASSFGLGGYTF.

Here the CDR3 DNA reads TGTGCCAGCAGACCCCCGGGACAGGGGGCGCATGGGAAATTGTACGAGCAGTACTTC. It encodes CASRPPGQGAHGKLYEQYF. V is TRBV2 and J is TRBJ2-7; 12 nucleotides line up with TRBD1. The germline gives CDR1 SNHLY, CDR2 FYNNEI. This CDR3 is built from 19 residues. The V segment lost 6 bases and the J segment 4 bases; nucleotides outside the gene matches: 19.

There are a few counts of this clone. This chain connects TRBV9 to TRBJ2-7, with 9 bases that match TRBD1. Trimming took 0 bases from V and 6 from J; bases not matched to a gene: 7. Germline loops: CDR1 SGDLS, CDR2 YYNGEE. CDR3 length: 15 residues. CDR3 protein: CASSVAGTGLLEQYF. CDR3 DNA: TGTGCCAGCAGCGTAGCCGGGACAGGGCTTCTCGAGCAGTACTTC.

This rearrangement joins TRBV5-1 to TRBJ2-3; 8 bases agree with TRBD2. CDR3 length: 19 amino acids. Germline V CDR1 and CDR2: SGHRS, YFSETQ. V lost 0 bases to trimming and J lost 1 base; unmatched junction nucleotides: 13. The CDR3 bases are TGCGCCAGCAGCTTGGGGACGGGGCGGGGGGTCTGGGGCACAGATACGCAGTATTTT. Encoded protein: CASSLGTGRGVWGTDTQYF.

The V and J genes are TRBV4-2 and TRBJ1-1, with 7 bases aligning to TRBD1. Germline V gene data show CDR1 as LGHNA and CDR2 as YNFKEQ. The trim removed 3 bases at V and 0 bases at J, leaving 1 base unmatched. This CDR3 contains 14 residues. The CDR3 DNA is TGTGCCAGCAGCCAGGGACAGTTGAACACTGAAGCTTTCTTT. Amino acids: CASSQGQLNTEAFF.

CDR3 sequence (DNA): TGTGCCAGTAGTATAAGCTCTCTCGGTGAGCAGTTCTTC. Residues: CASSISSLGEQFF. V usage is TRBV19 and J usage is TRBJ2-1; D not certain. V was cut by 2 bases and J by 9 bases, with 11 bases left in between. CDR3 length: 13 residues. The germline V gene encodes CDR1 LNHDA and CDR2 SQIVND (reference sequence).

The chain joins TRBV27 to TRBJ2-3; 10 nucleotides align to TRBD2. The CDR3 totals 17 residues. V shed 4 bases, J shed 2 bases, and the junction held 9 bases outside the gene matches. Germline lookup yields CDR1 MNHEY and CDR2 SMNVEV (reference sequence). CDR3 sequence (DNA): TGTGCCAGCAGTTCGATCACTAGCGGGGCCCACACAGATACGCAGTATTTT. It encodes CASSSITSGAHTDTQYF.